One and the same sample provided the 4 T cell receptor beta chains below, sequenced in a study of CD8+ T cells in alopecia areata. Treatment meaning: oral pan-JAK inhibitor, 5-10 mg twice daily. cDNA reverse transcribed from extracted RNA served as the sequencing template. Sequencing used immunoSEQ multiplex PCR; TCRdb keeps in-frame clones, though not all of them. Among about 190,000 clones listed, under 80% were seen once. This sample comprised CD4+ T cells sorted from blood, obtained around week 50, from a patient treated with tofacitinib. These receptors came from a human donor with alopecia areata.

The J gene is TRBJ1-2, the V gene TRBV7-2; D remains unclear. This CDR3 comprises 14 residues. From germline, CDR1 is SGHTA and CDR2 FQGNSA. Trimming shortened V by 5 bases and J by 4 bases, and 14 bases separated the two germline ends. This CDR3 reads CASSPQGLGYGYTF. For the CDR3, the DNA is TGTGCCAGCAGCCCCCAAGGGCTTGGCTATGGCTACACCTTC.

This clone was seen once. The V and J genes are TRBV7-3 and TRBJ2-3; 8 bases line up with TRBD2. V lost 5 bases and J lost 5; bases outside the gene matches: 9. Looked up from germline, CDR1 is SGHTA and CDR2 is FQGTGA. The CDR3 is made up of 15 amino acids. The chain's CDR3 is CASSPGGGQRDTQYF. CDR3 coding DNA: TGTGCCAGCAGCCCTGGCGGGGGGCAAAGAGATACGCAGTATTTT.

This clone was detected a few times. The V call is TRBV10-3, the J call TRBJ1-1, with D perhaps matching TRBD1 (5 bases). The CDR3 sequence is 14 residues long. CDR1 and CDR2 (germline): ENHRY, SYGVKD. V was pared by 1 base and J by 1 base, with 7 bases between. This CDR3 reads CAISEWGRNTEAFF. The DNA for the CDR3 is TGTGCCATCAGTGAGTGGGGGAGGAACACTGAAGCTTTCTTT.

J is TRBJ2-5 and V is TRBV27, with D tentatively TRBD2 (6 bases). The V and J ends lost 5 bases and 4 bases respectively, with 14 bases between them. The CDR3 loop spans 14 amino acids. CDR1 is MNHEY, CDR2 SMNVEV, per germline (reference sequence). The CDR3 DNA is TGTGCCAGCAGTCTTACCTTGGGGGGAGAGACCCAGTACTTC. Translation: CASSLTLGGETQYF.